Included here is one T cell receptor beta chain sequence, with context. The CDR3 covers 17 residues. The germline CDR1 and CDR2 sequences are SGHAT and FQNNGV. After removal of 1 base from V and 1 base from J, the junction contained 7 bases not matched to a gene. The record originates from a study of blood T cell repertoires in COVID-19. The protocol was immunoSEQ multiplex PCR, while the TCRdb copy is restricted to in-frame clones and leaves out a portion. Altogether about 440,000 clones are present, around 89% being singletons, with the ten largest covering roughly 4.3%. The specimen sequenced was peripheral blood. The genes are TRBV11-2 and TRBJ2-3, with TRBD2 matching over 8 bases. The TCR originated in a woman in her thirties with acute or convalescent COVID-19. The CDR3 nucleotides read TGTGCCAGCAGCTTAGGAGGATCGGGGGGGCGCACAGATACGCAGTATTTT. Translating it yields CASSLGGSGGRTDTQYF.